The rows below give T cell receptor beta chains drawn from one sample of a study of early T cells in non-severe SARS-CoV-2 infection. MiXCR was run by TCRdb on the 5' RACE reads, yielding one entry per CDR3 protein. The sample consists of 80,000 to 100,000 distinct CDR3 sequences, 11% of them appearing once. Material: whole blood, obtained at baseline. These receptors were taken from an adult who was a healthcare worker with PCR-confirmed SARS-CoV-2 infection or an uninfected control (not recorded which). Both conserved end residues are part of each CDR3. The order of the fields is D gene, V gene, J gene, clone size, CDR3 protein. D genes are given only for firm matches. Size is stated for part of the rows, as once, few or many counts, or as a class when the clone is expanded.

-	TRBV7-9	TRBJ2-3	many	CASSLGGETDTQYF
-	TRBV6-5	TRBJ1-2	-	CASRPVLGSGYAF
-	TRBV30	TRBJ1-4	few	CAWSDPDKLFF
TRBD2	TRBV7-9	TRBJ2-1	-	CASSSGLAGGPGEQFF
-	TRBV4-3	TRBJ2-7	many	CASSQGLENSYEQYF
TRBD1	TRBV7-2	TRBJ1-1	-	CASSLNRGNTEAFF
TRBD1	TRBV4-1	TRBJ2-5	few	CASSQVGTAQETQYF
TRBD2	TRBV6-2/TRBV6-3	TRBJ2-1	few	CASSYSKGSGISYNEQFF
-	TRBV20-1	TRBJ2-1	few	CSASDSGNEQFF
-	TRBV27	TRBJ1-3	many	CASSSLVQGNTIYF
-	TRBV27	TRBJ1-2	many	CASARLDSGFGYTF
TRBD1	TRBV14	TRBJ2-3	few	CASSRQGSDTQYF
-	TRBV15	TRBJ2-4	-	CATSINRGLAKNIQYF
-	TRBV7-8	TRBJ1-2	few	CASSRRQLDYGYTF
-	TRBV2	TRBJ2-7	-	CASKRTPLMSEQYF
TRBD2	TRBV12-5	TRBJ2-3	few	CASGLWTSGASTDTQYF
-	TRBV24-1	TRBJ2-2	many	CATSTATGELFF
-	TRBV7-3	TRBJ2-3	-	CASSPGYSTDTQYF
TRBD1	TRBV7-9	TRBJ1-2	many	CASSLDRGQNYGYTF
-	TRBV19	TRBJ2-6	once	CASSILLGAGANVLTF
TRBD1	TRBV6-2/TRBV6-3	TRBJ1-5	once	CASRAQGDGNQPQHF
TRBD2	TRBV20-1	TRBJ2-1	-	CSARGPGLAVLAEQFF
-	TRBV19	TRBJ2-7	-	CASRRSHQVYEQYF
-	TRBV13	TRBJ1-1	few	CASSLGPQLNTEAFF
-	TRBV6-1	TRBJ1-3	-	CASSATASSGNTIYF
-	TRBV5-1	TRBJ1-1	-	CASSSDMNTEAFF
TRBD2	TRBV29-1	TRBJ2-1	-	CSVTSGGHIEQFF